These 26 T cell receptor beta chains originate from one sample sequenced in a study of T-cell memory formation after mild COVID-19 (dated by TCRdb to the early 2020s). Libraries were built with 5' RACE. For sequencing, an Illumina NovaSeq 6000 was employed. The public reads were reprocessed in TCRdb via fastp at Q25 and MiXCR, keeping in-frame beta chains. Rows matching on CDR3 protein sequence are summarized as one entry with the most common DNA and genes. Across this sample there are 85,000 to 120,000 distinct CDR3 sequences, with over 15% seen only once. 28% of the sample rests with the top ten. Input material: PBMCs or a T cell subset sorted from them (not recorded which). These receptors were collected from an adult woman who had mild COVID-19 (a few samples of this study predate the infection). The sample titles of this study are shuffled in the database, so cell type and time point are left out; the donor was told from shared clones.

The table lists this clonotype with many counts. The genes are TRBV20-1 and TRBJ2-5; 14 bases line up with TRBD2. Per germline, CDR1 DFQATT and CDR2 SNEGSKA (reference sequence). The V gene end was trimmed by 5 bases and the J gene end by 5 bases; junction bases not matched to a gene: 10. There are 16 residues in the CDR3. The CDR3 is CSADRLAGGPSETQYF. Here the CDR3 DNA reads TGCAGTGCTGATCGACTAGCGGGGGGGCCTTCGGAGACCCAGTACTTC.

The chain uses TRBV29-1 and TRBJ2-7, with TRBD1 identical over 9 bases. This CDR3 contains 16 residues. The germline V gene encodes CDR1 SQVTM and CDR2 ANQGSEA. V dropped 0 bases and J dropped 2; count of bases not matched to a gene: 8. The CDR3: CSVEDTTGGSAYEQYF. The CDR3 DNA sequence: TGCAGCGTTGAAGATACGACAGGGGGGTCTGCCTACGAGCAGTACTTC.

V gene TRBV9 combines with J gene TRBJ2-7; 9 positions agree with TRBD1. This CDR3 spans 14 amino acids. Germline loops: CDR1 SGDLS, CDR2 YYNGEE. The ends lost 3 bases at V and 7 bases at J; junction bases unmatched: 8. The CDR3 loop reads CASSATGTGMEQYF. The CDR3, as DNA: TGTGCCAGCAGCGCAACCGGGACAGGGATGGAGCAGTACTTC.

CDR3 loop: CASSSDGTSPEGEQYF. CDR3 DNA sequence: TGTGCCAGCAGCTCCGATGGGACTAGCCCCGAGGGAGAGCAGTACTTC. The V and J genes are TRBV7-9 and TRBJ2-7; TRBD2 matches at 9 bases. After removal of 4 bases from V and 7 bases from J, the junction contained 14 bases not matched to a gene. This CDR3 is 16 amino acids long. CDR1 and CDR2 from the germline V gene are SEHNR and FQNEAQ (reference sequence). Drawing the rest from reference TRBV7-9 and TRBJ2-7, the complete variable domain is DTGVSQNPRHKITKRGQNVTFRCDPISEHNRLYWYRQTLGQGPEFLTYFQNEAQLEKSRLLSDRFSAERPKGSFSTLEIQRTEQGDSAMYLCASSSDGTSPEGEQYFGPGTRLTVT.

Here the CDR3 reads CSARTPSYGYTF. CDR3 bases: TGCAGTGCTAGAACTCCGAGCTATGGCTACACCTTC. V gene TRBV20-1 combines with J gene TRBJ1-2; no clear D gene. Germline lookup yields CDR1 DFQATT and CDR2 SNEGSKA (reference sequence). V was pared by 2 bases and J by 4 bases, with 8 bases between. This CDR3 spans 12 amino acids.

The chain links TRBV7-6 to TRBJ2-2; 7 bases map to TRBD2. J lost 6 bases, V lost 0 bases, and 1 base had no gene match. This CDR3 has 14 amino acids. Germline-derived CDR1 and CDR2 are SGHVS and FNYEAQ. The DNA of the CDR3 is TGTGCCAGCAGCTTAGCGGGAGGGTCCGGGGAGCTGTTTTTT. This translates into CASSLAGGSGELFF.

This clonotype was picked up a small number of times. An end of the junction differs from the germline gene, which may be a read error. This chain uses TRBV5-1 with TRBJ2-7; 9 nucleotides line up with TRBD2. Germline V gene lookup returns CDR1 SGHRS and CDR2 YFSETQ. The CDR3 runs to 15 residues. CDR3 region: CASSPAGGFTYDQYF. For the CDR3, the DNA is TGCGCCAGCAGCCCAGCGGGGGGATTCACTTACGACCAGTACTTC.

This clonotype was seen a few times. The V gene is TRBV12-3 or TRBV12-4, the J gene TRBJ1-1; no firm D call. CDR3 length: 18 amino acids. V was shortened by 5 bases and J by 1 base, with 23 bases between the two germline ends. CDR3 region: CASSPIKDGSRKNTEAFF. The DNA for the CDR3 is TGTGCCAGCAGTCCGATTAAGGACGGCAGCCGGAAGAACACTGAAGCTTTCTTT.

This clonotype has at least ten counts. This chain links TRBV11-2 with TRBJ2-4; D is possibly TRBD2 (6 bases). Deletions cut 5 bases from V and 14 bases from J, with 19 bases between. The germline V gene encodes CDR1 SGHAT and CDR2 FQNNGV. The CDR3 covers 13 residues. CDR3 region: CASSVISGLAEYF. CDR3 bases: TGTGCCAGCAGCGTAATCTCGGGACTGGCAGAGTACTTC.

This clonotype was recorded many times. The chain recombines TRBV12-3 or TRBV12-4 with TRBJ2-1; either TRBD1 or TRBD2 may supply D (5 bases each). Trimming cost V 2 bases and J 0 bases, with 14 bases left between them. The CDR3 has 17 residues. The DNA of the CDR3 is TGTGCCAGCAGTTTACCCGGGGCGCCCCGCTCCTACAATGAGCAGTTCTTC. Translation gives CASSLPGAPRSYNEQFF.

This rearrangement joins TRBV9 to TRBJ2-1; weak D call: TRBD1 (5 bases). The V gene lost 0 bases and the J gene lost 9 bases, with 13 bases spanning the gap. Germline assignment: CDR1 SGDLS and CDR2 YYNGEE. CDR3 length: 14 amino acids. The CDR3 loop reads CASSVGQGTGEQFF. The CDR3 coding sequence is TGTGCCAGCAGCGTAGGTCAGGGAACCGGTGAGCAGTTCTTC. Supplemented by reference TRBV9 and TRBJ2-1, the full variable domain reads DSGVTQTPKHLITATGQRVTLRCSPRSGDLSVYWYQQSLDQGLQFLIQYYNGEERAKGNILERFSAQQFPDLHSELNLSSLELGDSALYFCASSVGQGTGEQFFGPGTRLTVL.

The chain uses TRBV4-1 and TRBJ1-6; D call uncertain. Between the trimmed V and J ends, which lost 1 base and 0 bases, there was a span of 10 bases. The CDR3 runs 17 residues. In germline, CDR1 is MGHRA, CDR2 YSYEKL. The CDR3 loop reads CASSQGGWSSYNSPLHF. The CDR3 DNA is TGCGCCAGCAGCCAAGGAGGGTGGAGCTCCTATAATTCACCCCTCCACTTT.

The gene calls are TRBV7-2 and TRBJ2-5, with TRBD2 matching over 9 bases. This CDR3 region has 16 residues. CDR1 and CDR2 from the germline V gene are SGHTA and FQGNSA. V gave up 1 base and J gave up 1 base; unmatched junction bases: 4. The CDR3 here is CASSLVIAGVQETQYF. CDR3 in DNA: TGTGCCAGCAGCTTAGTGATAGCGGGGGTCCAAGAGACCCAGTACTTC.

The gene calls are TRBV7-9 and TRBJ2-5; D possibly uses TRBD1 or TRBD2 (5 bases each). The germline V gene encodes CDR1 SEHNR and CDR2 FQNEAQ (reference sequence). V was clipped by 6 bases and J by 1 base, with 9 bases between them. There are 13 residues in the CDR3. The CDR3 sequence is CASRTGTQETQYF. The CDR3 DNA is TGTGCCAGCAGGACCGGGACCCAAGAGACCCAGTACTTC.

This clonotype was seen more than once but under ten times. The chain employs TRBV6-2 or TRBV6-3 and TRBJ2-1; 8 bases align to TRBD2. This CDR3 is 13 amino acids long. J lost 9 bases, V lost 2 bases, and 3 bases had no gene match. The V gene's germline CDR1 is MNHEY and CDR2 SVGEGT. This CDR3 is CASSYSGSGEQFF. The DNA of the CDR3 is TGTGCCAGCAGTTACAGCGGGAGCGGTGAGCAGTTCTTC.

V gene TRBV15 combines with J gene TRBJ1-1; weak D call: TRBD1 (6 bases). The CDR3 contains 15 residues. The germline gives CDR1 LNHNV, CDR2 YYDKDF (reference sequence). Between the trimmed V and J ends, which lost 6 bases and 5 bases, there was a span of 19 bases. The CDR3 DNA is TGTGCCACCAGAGAACCCACAGGGCGGGGTACTGAAGCTTTCTTT. This gives the protein CATREPTGRGTEAFF.

This clonotype showed up many times. V is TRBV6-6 and J is TRBJ1-5, with D unresolved. CDR3 length: 16 amino acids. Trimming shortened V by 6 bases and J by 7 bases, and 22 bases separated the two germline ends. Germline V gene lookup returns CDR1 MNHNY and CDR2 SVGAGI (reference sequence). CDR3 region: CASSPWGKVPNQPQHF. DNA for the CDR3: TGTGCCAGCAGCCCGTGGGGAAAGGTCCCAAACCAGCCCCAGCATTTT.

The V gene is TRBV7-2, the J gene TRBJ2-2; TRBD1 agrees at 7 bases. The CDR3 is 18 residues long. In germline, CDR1 is SGHTA, CDR2 FQGNSA. The V and J ends lost 5 bases and 1 base, in that order; junction bases with no gene match: 13. CDR3 residues: CASSPQKQGWENTGELFF. The CDR3 DNA follows: TGTGCCAGCAGCCCACAGAAACAGGGGTGGGAGAACACCGGGGAGCTGTTTTTT.

The chain couples TRBV29-1 to TRBJ2-1; 7 nucleotides align to TRBD1. CDR1 is SQVTM, CDR2 ANQGSEA, per germline. The CDR3 covers 16 residues. V lost 3 bases and J lost 3; bases outside the gene matches: 11. The CDR3 sequence: CSVEGPRTGDYNEQFF. CDR3 DNA: TGCAGCGTTGAGGGCCCGAGGACAGGAGACTACAATGAGCAGTTCTTC.

This clonotype appeared a few times. This rearrangement joins TRBV5-1 to TRBJ1-2; maybe TRBD1 (6 bases). The CDR3 is 16 residues long. V gave up 0 bases and J gave up 3 bases, with 15 bases separating them. Germline assignment: CDR1 SGHRS and CDR2 YFSETQ. CDR3 loop: CASSLGNRQADYGYTF. The CDR3 DNA follows: TGCGCCAGCAGCTTGGGGAACAGACAGGCAGACTATGGCTACACCTTC. Together with reference TRBV5-1 and TRBJ1-2, the CDR3 gives the full variable domain: KAGVTQTPRYLIKTRGQQVTLSCSPISGHRSVSWYQQTPGQGLQFLFEYFSETQRNKGNFPGRFSGRQFSNSRSEMNVSTLELGDSALYLCASSLGNRQADYGYTFGSGTRLTVV.

Only a few counts were recorded for this clonotype. The CDR3: CATSAGTGRSGANVLTF. CDR3 DNA: TGTGCCACCAGTGCCGGGACAGGGAGGTCTGGGGCCAACGTCCTGACTTTC. The rearrangement links TRBV24-1 to TRBJ2-6; 9 nucleotides align to TRBD1. The CDR3 is 17 residues long. The junction had 5 bases not matched to a gene; V was cut back by 5 bases and J by 1 base. In germline, CDR1 is KGHDR, CDR2 SFDVKD.

This clonotype was observed a few times. The chain has TRBV10-3 and TRBJ2-7; tentatively, D is TRBD2 (6 bases). Germline V lookup: CDR1 ENHRY, CDR2 SYGVKD. The ends were cut back, 8 bases at V and 5 bases at J, with 16 bases in the middle. The CDR3 runs to 13 residues. The CDR3 region has the DNA TGTGCCATCGCGGGGCGAAAGAGCAACGAGCAGTACTTC. Its translation: CAIAGRKSNEQYF.

The chain links TRBV4-1 to TRBJ2-7, with D perhaps TRBD1 or TRBD2 (5 bases each). V lost 4 bases, J lost 1 base, and 11 bases lay in between. CDR3 length equals 14 residues. CDR1 and CDR2 from the germline V gene are MGHRA and YSYEKL. The CDR3, as DNA: TGCGCCAGCAGCCTCGGGACGAATTCCTACGAGCAGTACTTC. Its translation: CASSLGTNSYEQYF.

The rearrangement uses TRBV23-1 and TRBJ2-7; 7 nucleotides align to TRBD1. TRBV23-1 belongs to the ORF category, with a function that is uncertain. V was pared by 4 bases and J by 8 bases, with 20 bases of the junction left unmatched. The CDR3 has 17 amino acids. The CDR3 DNA reads as TGCGCCAGCAGTCCTCGTCTAGGGACAGAAGATACGATGAAGCAGTACTTC. This translates into CASSPRLGTEDTMKQYF.

The rearrangement links TRBV6-6 to TRBJ2-5; D is unclear. The CDR3 spans 15 residues. Trimming took 0 bases from V and 1 from J, leaving 9 bases between them. CDR1 and CDR2 (germline): MNHNY, SVGAGI (reference sequence). CDR3: CASSYSDGTQETQYF. For the CDR3, the DNA is TGTGCCAGCAGTTACTCCGACGGAACCCAAGAGACCCAGTACTTC.

V and J are TRBV29-1 and TRBJ1-2, with D possibly matching TRBD1 (5 bases). Germline lookup yields CDR1 SQVTM and CDR2 ANQGSEA. V was shortened by 5 bases and J by 6 bases, with 10 bases between the two germline ends. CDR3 size: 11 residues. The CDR3 DNA reads TGCAGCGTTCGGGTAGGGGATGGCTACACCTTC. Translated, it gives CSVRVGDGYTF.